This passage covers 29 T cell receptor beta chains from one sample sequenced in a study of OX40 agonist ivuxolimab in advanced cancers. Data came from immunoSEQ multiplex PCR; TCRdb stores just in-frame clones and leaves some out. The table lists 57,000 or so clones, 84% of them singletons. Sequenced material: CD4+ or CD8+ T cells sorted from blood, taken in a trial of the OX40 agonist ivuxolimab. The receptors were sampled from an adult with an advanced solid tumor such as melanoma, head and neck, liver or kidney cancer.

V gene TRBV5-5 combines with J gene TRBJ1-2; D perhaps matches TRBD1 (5 bases). The V end was cut by 0 bases, the J end by 6 bases, with 18 bases between. This CDR3 region has 16 residues. The germline V gene encodes CDR1 SGHKS and CDR2 YYEKEE (reference sequence). CDR3 DNA sequence: TGTGCCAGCAGCTTGGAGGAGGGCAGGGCAGTGGATGGCTACACCTTC. It yields the protein CASSLEEGRAVDGYTF.

The gene calls are TRBV29-1 and TRBJ2-1, with TRBD2 matching over 11 bases. Per the germline V gene, CDR1 is SQVTM and CDR2 is ANQGSEA. Trimming took 1 base from V and 8 from J; bases not matched to a gene: 4. The CDR3 extends over 14 amino acids. The CDR3 loop is CSVEGSSGGYEQFF. The DNA of the CDR3 is TGCAGCGTTGAAGGGTCTAGCGGGGGGTATGAGCAGTTCTTC.

This clone was detected only a few times. The V call is TRBV11-2, the J call TRBJ2-7; D remains ambiguous. V lost 3 bases to trimming and J lost 0 bases, with 15 bases between them. Looked up from germline, CDR1 is SGHAT and CDR2 is FQNNGV. The CDR3 runs 16 residues. The DNA of the CDR3 is TGTGCCAGCAGCTTCAACCCGTATCCAAGCTCCTACGAGCAGTACTTC. This encodes CASSFNPYPSSYEQYF.

This clone was recorded once. V is TRBV30 and J is TRBJ2-7; 7 bases are a match to TRBD2. The CDR3 is made up of 16 amino acids. V lost 1 base, J lost 0 bases, and 9 bases stayed unmatched. Germline CDR1 GTSNPN, CDR2 SVGIG (reference sequence). Here the CDR3 DNA reads TGTGCCTGGAGTGACAATAGCGGGCCCCTCTCCTACGAGCAGTACTTC. Its translation is CAWSDNSGPLSYEQYF.

The chain couples TRBV10-3 to TRBJ1-2; a possible D gene is TRBD1 (5 bases). Germline CDR1 ENHRY, CDR2 SYGVKD. Trimming pared 2 bases from V and 8 bases from J, leaving 27 bases between. The CDR3 contains 18 residues. The CDR3 protein is CAISEPTEELGFLEGYTF. CDR3 DNA sequence: TGTGCCATCAGTGAGCCGACAGAGGAACTAGGGTTTTTAGAGGGCTACACCTTC.

CDR3 DNA: TGTGCCAGCAGTTCGAGGGGGCCTAGCGGGAGGGCAGATACGCAGTATTTT. Translation gives CASSSRGPSGRADTQYF. The chain uses TRBV27 and TRBJ2-3; 12 bases match TRBD2. The CDR3 runs 17 residues. Germline CDR1 MNHEY, CDR2 SMNVEV (reference sequence). V was pared by 4 bases and J by 4 bases, with 9 bases of the junction left unmatched.

This clone occurred a few times. CDR3 amino acids: CASSLDPTKENYGYTF. DNA of the CDR3: TGCGCCAGCAGCTTGGACCCTACAAAGGAGAACTATGGCTACACCTTC. This chain uses TRBV5-1 with TRBJ1-2; D is unresolved. Germline loops: CDR1 SGHRS, CDR2 YFSETQ. This CDR3 region has 16 residues. V lost 0 bases to trimming and J lost 2 bases, with 14 bases between them.

The chain combines TRBV7-2 with TRBJ1-2; 9 bases map to TRBD1. The V segment lost 5 bases and the J segment 0 bases; nucleotides outside the gene matches: 4. In germline, CDR1 is SGHTA, CDR2 FQGNSA. CDR3 length equals 15 residues. The CDR3 nucleotides are TGTGCCAGCAGCGAGGGACAGGGTTCTAACTATGGCTACACCTTC. It specifies CASSEGQGSNYGYTF.

V usage is TRBV11-3 and J usage is TRBJ2-2; D not resolved. The CDR3 is made up of 13 amino acids. Per the germline V gene, CDR1 is SGHNT and CDR2 is YENEEA. V lost 5 bases to trimming and J lost 6 bases, with 10 bases between them. DNA of the CDR3: TGTGCCAGCAGCCTTCGACGGGCCGGGGAGCTGTTTTTT. It codes for CASSLRRAGELFF. The full variable domain, rest sourced from reference TRBV11-3 and TRBJ2-2, is EAGVVQSPRYKIIEKKQPVAFWCNPISGHNTLYWYLQNLGQGPELLIRYENEEAVDDSQLPKDRFSAERLKGVDSTLKIQPAELGDSAVYLCASSLRRAGELFFGEGSRLTVL.

The count of this clone is one. The chain couples TRBV5-1 to TRBJ1-1, with 10 bases lining up with TRBD1. Germline lookup yields CDR1 SGHRS and CDR2 YFSETQ. The J segment lost 0 bases and the V segment lost 2 bases, leaving 7 bases of the junction unmatched. The CDR3 is 17 residues long. The CDR3 region is CASSFGTGAILNTEAFF. The CDR3 nucleotides read TGCGCCAGCAGCTTCGGGACAGGGGCGATTCTGAACACTGAAGCTTTCTTT. The full variable domain, completed using reference TRBV5-1 and TRBJ1-1, is KAGVTQTPRYLIKTRGQQVTLSCSPISGHRSVSWYQQTPGQGLQFLFEYFSETQRNKGNFPGRFSGRQFSNSRSEMNVSTLELGDSALYLCASSFGTGAILNTEAFFGQGTRLTVV.

V gene TRBV11-1 combines with J gene TRBJ1-1, with 9 bases fitting TRBD1. The CDR3 consists of 16 residues. CDR1 and CDR2 from the germline V gene are SGHAT and FQDESV (reference sequence). The ends lost 0 bases at V and 2 bases at J; junction bases unmatched: 4. CDR3 sequence (DNA): TGTGCCAGCAGCTTAGCGCGGGGACAGGGAAACACTGAAGCTTTCTTT. Translation gives CASSLARGQGNTEAFF. The full variable domain, its missing parts supplied by reference TRBV11-1 and TRBJ1-1, is EAEVAQSPRYKITEKSQAVAFWCDPISGHATLYWYRQILGQGPELLVQFQDESVVDDSQLPKDRFSAERLKGVDSTLKIQPAELGDSAMYLCASSLARGQGNTEAFFGQGTRLTVV.

The gene calls are TRBV18 and TRBJ2-6; 14 nucleotides align to TRBD2. Germline assignment: CDR1 KGHSH and CDR2 LQKENI. The CDR3 sequence is 18 residues long. Unmatched junction bases numbered 8, after V lost 6 bases and J lost 4 bases. The CDR3 sequence is CASSLTSGRASGANVLTF. DNA for the CDR3: TGTGCCAGCTCGCTGACTAGCGGGAGGGCCTCCGGGGCCAACGTCCTGACTTTC.

The CDR3 spells CASSPPSPQETQYF. The CDR3 DNA reads as TGTGCCAGCTCACCACCGAGCCCCCAAGAGACCCAGTACTTC. The chain links TRBV18 to TRBJ2-5; D unresolved. This CDR3 region has 14 residues. The germline V gene has CDR1 KGHSH and CDR2 LQKENI. The ends were cut back, 0 bases at V and 1 base at J, with 6 bases in the middle.

V and J are TRBV6-1 and TRBJ1-6, with D maybe TRBD1 (6 bases). The CDR3 is 15 amino acids. V was cut by 2 bases and J by 10 bases, with 15 bases left in between. CDR1 MNHNS and CDR2 SASEGT come from the germline V gene. The chain's CDR3 is CASSERTARGSPLHF. CDR3 in DNA: TGTGCCAGCAGTGAACGGACAGCAAGAGGGTCACCCCTCCACTTT.

This clone appeared once. The chain carries TRBV15 and TRBJ2-4; maybe TRBD2 (5 bases). Germline V lookup: CDR1 LNHNV, CDR2 YYDKDF (reference sequence). CDR3 length: 15 amino acids. Trimming stripped 8 bases from V and 0 bases from J, with 14 bases between. The CDR3 bases are TGTGCCACCCGGGGTCAAGTCGGAGCCAAAAACATTCAGTACTTC. Protein sequence: CATRGQVGAKNIQYF.

The chain links TRBV6-5 to TRBJ2-3; TRBD2 agrees at 9 bases. Germline-derived CDR1 and CDR2 are MNHEY and SVGAGI. The CDR3 runs to 14 residues. V lost 6 bases and J lost 1; bases outside the gene matches: 2. The CDR3 loop reads CASSRGGGTDTQYF. CDR3 in DNA: TGTGCCAGCAGCCGCGGGGGGGGCACAGATACGCAGTATTTT.

The J gene is TRBJ1-5, the V gene TRBV30; 8 positions agree with TRBD1. The CDR3 totals 12 residues. V gave up 2 bases and J gave up 10 bases; unmatched junction bases: 4. Germline V gene sequence: CDR1 GTSNPN, CDR2 SVGIG (reference sequence). CDR3 loop: CAWSFTGGPQHF. DNA of the CDR3: TGTGCCTGGAGTTTTACAGGGGGACCCCAGCATTTT.

V usage is TRBV19 and J usage is TRBJ2-7; maybe TRBD2 (6 bases). V was pared by 3 bases and J by 2 bases, with 11 bases between. Per the germline V gene, CDR1 is LNHDA and CDR2 is SQIVND (reference sequence). The CDR3 extends over 14 amino acids. This CDR3 reads CASSIRGSTYEQYF. The CDR3 nucleotides are TGTGCCAGTAGTATTCGGGGGAGTACCTACGAGCAGTACTTC.

The chain carries TRBV27 and TRBJ2-7, with D uncertain. The CDR3 has 13 residues. Germline V gene lookup returns CDR1 MNHEY and CDR2 SMNVEV (reference sequence). V gave up 6 bases and J gave up 3 bases, with 12 bases separating them. The CDR3 nucleotides read TGTGCCAGCAGCCCAGTGCCAATCTACGAGCAGTACTTC. Its translation: CASSPVPIYEQYF.

The J gene is TRBJ1-2, the V gene TRBV19; TRBD1 agrees at 7 bases. The CDR3 is 14 residues long. From germline, CDR1 is LNHDA and CDR2 SQIVND (reference sequence). Germline trimming cut 1 base from V and 4 bases from J; bases unmatched to any gene: 3. CDR3 DNA sequence: TGTGCCAGTAGTATAGCAGGGGGGAGCTATGGCTACACCTTC. Residues: CASSIAGGSYGYTF.

This clone was detected a few times. The chain is built from TRBV7-8 and TRBJ2-1, with a possible D match to TRBD2 (5 bases). The V gene's germline CDR1 is SGHVS and CDR2 FQNEAQ. Trimming pared 6 bases from V and 3 bases from J, leaving 18 bases between. The CDR3 contains 16 residues. The CDR3 DNA reads as TGTGCCAGCAGTACGCCCGGACTCCTTGGCTACAATGAGCAGTTCTTC. Translated: CASSTPGLLGYNEQFF.

This clone has more than one count but fewer than ten. This chain joins TRBV10-3 and TRBJ1-4; unclear D gene. This CDR3 is 13 amino acids long. The V gene's germline CDR1 is ENHRY and CDR2 SYGVKD. The V end was cut by 11 bases, the J end by 2 bases, with 12 bases between. This CDR3 is CASRTDTNEKLFF. For the CDR3, the DNA is TGTGCCTCCCGGACGGATACTAATGAAAAACTGTTTTTT.

This clone was counted a few times. The chain combines TRBV18 with TRBJ2-2; TRBD2 aligns across 12 bases. The germline V gene has CDR1 KGHSH and CDR2 LQKENI. CDR3 length: 16 amino acids. V shed 4 bases and J 1 base; nucleotides not matched to a gene: 1. This CDR3 is CASSQTSGGNTGELFF. DNA of the CDR3: TGTGCCAGCTCACAGACTAGCGGGGGGAACACCGGGGAGCTGTTTTTT.

The gene calls are TRBV19 and TRBJ2-7; TRBD1 matches 10 bases. The CDR3 length is 19 residues. The J segment lost 9 bases and the V segment lost 1 base, leaving 21 bases of the junction unmatched. Germline V lookup: CDR1 LNHDA, CDR2 SQIVND (reference sequence). The CDR3 protein is CASSIAGGDRGPYGKGQYF. In DNA form, the CDR3 reads TGTGCCAGTAGTATAGCAGGAGGAGACAGGGGGCCTTATGGTAAAGGGCAGTACTTC.

V is TRBV9 and J is TRBJ2-2; D remains ambiguous. CDR3 length equals 16 residues. Germline V gene data show CDR1 as SGDLS and CDR2 as YYNGEE. Trimming left V 0 bases short and J 3 bases short, with 12 bases between. CDR3 DNA sequence: TGTGCCAGCAGCGTAGGCGGAAGCTGGGACACCGGGGAGCTGTTTTTT. Translated: CASSVGGSWDTGELFF.

The table lists this clone with a count of one. The CDR3 here is CAISVGQNTGELFF. As DNA, the CDR3 is TGTGCCATCAGTGTAGGACAGAACACCGGGGAGCTGTTTTTT. This rearrangement joins TRBV10-3 to TRBJ2-2; D is possibly TRBD1 (5 bases). Germline CDR1 and CDR2: ENHRY and SYGVKD. V lost 4 bases to trimming and J lost 1 base, with 7 bases between them. The CDR3 loop spans 14 amino acids.

The chain carries TRBV18 and TRBJ1-6; 10 bases agree with TRBD1. V trimming: 5 bases; J trimming: 10 bases; junction bases outside the gene matches: 5. From germline, CDR1 is KGHSH and CDR2 LQKENI. The CDR3 runs 14 residues. CDR3 amino acids: CASSMGQGSSPLHF. The CDR3 bases are TGTGCCAGCTCAATGGGACAGGGGTCCTCACCCCTCCACTTT.

This chain joins TRBV5-6 and TRBJ2-1; 8 bases are shared with TRBD2. The CDR3 is 15 residues long. Losses at the gene ends were 4 bases for V and 4 bases for J; bases not matched to a gene: 7. Germline V gene data show CDR1 as SGHDT and CDR2 as YYEEEE. The CDR3 bases are TGTGCCAGCAGCCTGGGACTAGGTCGGTACAATGAGCAGTTCTTC. It codes for CASSLGLGRYNEQFF.

The V call is TRBV5-1, the J call TRBJ2-1; D possibly corresponds to TRBD2 (5 bases). Germline V lookup: CDR1 SGHRS, CDR2 YFSETQ. The CDR3 spans 15 residues. With 0 bases removed from V and 5 bases from J, the gap between germline ends came to 12 bases. The CDR3 DNA reads as TGCGCCAGCAGCTTGGAGGTGACTAAGAACAATGAGCAGTTCTTC. Translation: CASSLEVTKNNEQFF.